This entry features one TCR beta chain sequence. Its antigen is unidentified. The sample originates from a study of post-analysis software for immune sequencing data. Study summary: The patients showed relapsing-remitting, secondary progressive and progressive-relapsing multiple sclerosis courses. Overall study findings and caveats: A significant reduction in normalized Chao1 diversity was observed in multiple sclerosis patients versus controls. Patients carried several TRBV segments more frequently than controls did, and TRBV5-6, TRBV5-1 and TRBV20-1 were among them.

cDNA libraries of TCR beta carried unique molecular identifiers. In TCRdb, the PCR reads were re-called with MiXCR into one record per CDR3 protein. In the table there are 600,000 to 750,000 distinct CDR3 sequences, approximately 59% of which are singletons. The CDR3 sequence is 15 residues long. V lost 5 bases and J 8 bases, leaving 21 bases between the germline ends. V gene TRBV12-3 or TRBV12-4 combines with J gene TRBJ1-2, with D possibly TRBD1 on 5 matching bases. The sequencing sample was made of blood. This TCR was sampled from a girl aged 2 to 10 with multiple sclerosis. The CDR3 loop is CASSLGTASGGGYTF. The CDR3 DNA is TGTGCCAGCAGTCTGGGGACCGCGTCAGGAGGAGGCTACACCTTC.